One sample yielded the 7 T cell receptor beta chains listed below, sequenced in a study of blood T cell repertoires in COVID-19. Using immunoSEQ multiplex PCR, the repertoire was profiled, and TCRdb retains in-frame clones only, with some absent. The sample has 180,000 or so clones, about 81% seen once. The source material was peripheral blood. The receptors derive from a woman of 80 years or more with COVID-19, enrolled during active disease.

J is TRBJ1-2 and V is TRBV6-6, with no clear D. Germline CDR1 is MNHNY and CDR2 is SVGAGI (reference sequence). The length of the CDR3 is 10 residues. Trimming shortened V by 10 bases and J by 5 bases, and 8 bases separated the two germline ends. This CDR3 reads CATLLYGYTF. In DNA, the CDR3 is TGTGCCACCCTTTTGTATGGCTACACCTTC.

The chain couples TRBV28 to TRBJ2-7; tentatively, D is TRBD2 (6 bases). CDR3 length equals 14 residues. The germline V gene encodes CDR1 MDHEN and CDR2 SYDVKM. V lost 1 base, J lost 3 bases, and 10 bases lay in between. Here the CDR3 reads CASSLSPGVYEQYF. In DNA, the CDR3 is TGTGCCAGCAGTTTATCCCCGGGGGTCTACGAGCAGTACTTC.

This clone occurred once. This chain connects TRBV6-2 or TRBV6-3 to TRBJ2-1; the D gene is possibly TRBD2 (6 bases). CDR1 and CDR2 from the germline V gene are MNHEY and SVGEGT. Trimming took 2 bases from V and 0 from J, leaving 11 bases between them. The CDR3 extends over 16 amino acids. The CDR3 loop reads CASSYGGASSYNEQFF. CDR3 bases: TGTGCCAGCAGTTACGGAGGGGCCAGCTCCTACAATGAGCAGTTCTTC.

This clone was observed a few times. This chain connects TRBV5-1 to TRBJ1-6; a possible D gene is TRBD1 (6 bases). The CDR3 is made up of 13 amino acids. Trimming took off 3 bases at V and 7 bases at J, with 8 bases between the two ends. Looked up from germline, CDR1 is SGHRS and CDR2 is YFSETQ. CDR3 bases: TGCGCCAGCAGCTACGGGACAAATTCACCCCTCCACTTT. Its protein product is CASSYGTNSPLHF. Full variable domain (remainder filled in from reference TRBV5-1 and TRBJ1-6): KAGVTQTPRYLIKTRGQQVTLSCSPISGHRSVSWYQQTPGQGLQFLFEYFSETQRNKGNFPGRFSGRQFSNSRSEMNVSTLELGDSALYLCASSYGTNSPLHFGNGTRLTVT.

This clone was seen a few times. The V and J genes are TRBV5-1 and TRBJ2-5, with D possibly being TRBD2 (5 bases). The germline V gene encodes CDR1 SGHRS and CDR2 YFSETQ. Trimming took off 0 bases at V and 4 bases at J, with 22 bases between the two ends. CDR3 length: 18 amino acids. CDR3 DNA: TGCGCCAGCAGCTTGGCTCGTTATCAGGAGGCGTTAGCAGAGACCCAGTACTTC. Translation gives CASSLARYQEALAETQYF.

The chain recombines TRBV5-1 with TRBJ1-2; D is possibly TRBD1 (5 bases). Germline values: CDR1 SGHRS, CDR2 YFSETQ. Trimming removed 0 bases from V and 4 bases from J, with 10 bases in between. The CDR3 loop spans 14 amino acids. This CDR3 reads CASSLGQPGYGYTF. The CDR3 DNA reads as TGCGCCAGCAGCTTGGGACAGCCTGGCTATGGCTACACCTTC.

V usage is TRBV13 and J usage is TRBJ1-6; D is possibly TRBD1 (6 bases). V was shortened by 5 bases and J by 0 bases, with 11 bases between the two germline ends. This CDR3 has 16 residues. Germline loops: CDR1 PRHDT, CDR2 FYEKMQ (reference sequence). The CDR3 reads CASSPRGGSYNSPLHF. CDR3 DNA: TGTGCCAGCAGCCCAAGGGGGGGCTCCTATAATTCACCCCTCCACTTT.